The 17 T cell receptor beta chains below come from one sample, sequenced in a study of cytomegalovirus exposure and HLA in healthy donors. Use of 60 Vbeta and 13 Jbeta primers characterized the PCR. The repertoire was sequenced with immunoSEQ multiplex PCR; TCRdb's copy has only in-frame clones and lacks some. This table holds some 82,000 clones. Sequencing was carried out using PBMCs. The receptor source for this set is a woman under 40 in good health and CMV-seronegative.

The chain couples TRBV15 to TRBJ1-1; the D gene is possibly TRBD1 (5 bases). Deletions cut 2 bases from V and 4 bases from J, with 17 bases between. This CDR3 region has 16 residues. Looked up from germline, CDR1 is LNHNV and CDR2 is YYDKDF (reference sequence). The CDR3 protein is CATSRLRGTRGTEAFF. CDR3 DNA: TGTGCCACCAGCAGACTGCGGGGCACCCGCGGCACTGAAGCTTTCTTT.

The V and J genes are TRBV29-1 and TRBJ1-1; possible D gene TRBD1, 5 bases. This CDR3 is 13 amino acids long. Trimming took off 2 bases at V and 1 base at J, with 8 bases between the two ends. Germline CDR1 and CDR2: SQVTM and ANQGSEA. The CDR3 sequence: CSVEIRANTEAFF. DNA of the CDR3: TGCAGCGTTGAAATCAGGGCGAACACTGAAGCTTTCTTT.

This rearrangement joins TRBV4-2 to TRBJ1-5, with a possible D match to TRBD1 (5 bases). Trimming took 0 bases from V and 0 from J, leaving 6 bases between them. The CDR3 spans 15 residues. Germline values: CDR1 LGHNA, CDR2 YNFKEQ. The CDR3 here is CASSQEGLSNQPQHF. The CDR3 DNA follows: TGTGCCAGCAGCCAAGAGGGACTTAGCAATCAGCCCCAGCATTTT.

The rearrangement joins TRBV5-1 to TRBJ2-7; 11 nucleotides line up with TRBD2. V trimming: 6 bases; J trimming: 5 bases; junction bases outside the gene matches: 7. CDR3 length: 14 residues. Germline lookup yields CDR1 SGHRS and CDR2 YFSETQ. CDR3 loop: CASNLLAGGHEQYF. Here the CDR3 DNA reads TGCGCCAGCAATCTTCTAGCGGGAGGCCACGAGCAGTACTTC.

This chain uses TRBV5-1 with TRBJ2-7; D is possibly TRBD2 (5 bases). This CDR3 is built from 14 residues. The V end lost 0 bases, the J end lost 1 base, and 8 bases lay between the germline ends. Germline V CDR1 and CDR2: SGHRS, YFSETQ. The CDR3 nucleotides are TGCGCCAGCAGCTTGGATTGGACTTCCTACGAGCAGTACTTC. Amino acid sequence: CASSLDWTSYEQYF.

The J gene is TRBJ2-5, the V gene TRBV5-1; TRBD1 might be the D (5 bases). The CDR3 spans 14 residues. Trimming took 6 bases from V and 1 from J, leaving 13 bases between them. Per the germline V gene, CDR1 is SGHRS and CDR2 is YFSETQ. The CDR3 loop reads CASKAGWGQETQYF. DNA of the CDR3: TGCGCCAGCAAGGCAGGGTGGGGCCAAGAGACCCAGTACTTC.

The chain has TRBV29-1 and TRBJ2-7; 13 positions agree with TRBD2. The CDR3 sequence is 14 residues long. Looked up from germline, CDR1 is SQVTM and CDR2 is ANQGSEA. V was clipped by 6 bases and J by 5 bases; unmatched bases: 7. The CDR3 DNA is TGCAGCGTCGTATCCGGGACTAGCGGGGACGAGCAGTACTTC. The encoded protein is CSVVSGTSGDEQYF.

V usage is TRBV4-1 and J usage is TRBJ1-2; TRBD1 agrees at 8 bases. The CDR3 spans 18 residues. The germline V gene encodes CDR1 MGHRA and CDR2 YSYEKL. With 2 bases clipped from V and 0 bases from J, the junction kept 11 bases outside the gene matches. The CDR3, as DNA: TGCGCCAGCAGCCAATCTGGGACAGGCCCCCATTCTAACTATGGCTACACCTTC. Protein sequence: CASSQSGTGPHSNYGYTF.

The chain combines TRBV18 with TRBJ2-5; TRBD2 is a possible D gene (5 bases). CDR1 and CDR2 (germline): KGHSH, LQKENI. The CDR3 extends over 13 amino acids. Trimming stripped 5 bases from V and 3 bases from J, with 10 bases between. In DNA, the CDR3 is TGTGCCAGCTCATCCGGGAAGAAAGAGACCCAGTACTTC. This translates into CASSSGKKETQYF.

The chain uses TRBV4-1 and TRBJ1-1, with TRBD1 matching 7 bases. This CDR3 comprises 16 residues. Germline CDR1 MGHRA, CDR2 YSYEKL. Trimming at V came to 1 base and at J to 10 bases, leaving 15 bases not matched to a gene. The CDR3 spells CASSQVEVRQGSRAFF. CDR3 nucleotide sequence: TGCGCCAGCAGCCAAGTCGAAGTCAGACAGGGTTCGCGAGCTTTCTTT.

The V call is TRBV6-5, the J call TRBJ1-1; possibly TRBD1 for D (6 bases). Germline loops: CDR1 MNHEY, CDR2 SVGAGI. Trimming took off 5 bases at V and 1 base at J, with 14 bases between the two ends. The CDR3 sequence is 15 residues long. The DNA of the CDR3 is TGTGCCAGCAGTCCCGACAGGAGTGAGAACACTGAAGCTTTCTTT. Translating gives CASSPDRSENTEAFF.

This sequence joins TRBV6-5 and TRBJ2-2; 7 positions match TRBD2. Germline CDR1 is MNHEY and CDR2 is SVGAGI. This CDR3 spans 15 amino acids. V shed 0 bases and J 5 bases; nucleotides not matched to a gene: 3. CDR3 in DNA: TGTGCCAGCAGTTACTCGAGGGAGGGGACCGGGGAGCTGTTTTTT. Amino acids: CASSYSREGTGELFF.

The chain employs TRBV6-5 and TRBJ1-1; D is unclear. The CDR3 has 14 residues. V gave up 6 bases and J gave up 0 bases, with 11 bases separating them. Germline CDR1 is MNHEY and CDR2 is SVGAGI. CDR3 sequence: CASRGAGLNTEAFF. In DNA form, the CDR3 reads TGTGCCAGCAGGGGAGCAGGACTGAACACTGAAGCTTTCTTT.

The rearrangement links TRBV11-2 to TRBJ2-7, with D possibly being TRBD1 (5 bases). The germline V gene has CDR1 SGHAT and CDR2 FQNNGV. Trimming cost V 4 bases and J 2 bases, with 12 bases left between them. The CDR3 runs to 14 residues. The DNA for the CDR3 is TGTGCCAGCAGCTACCGACAGTCGGCCTACGAGCAGTACTTC. Its translation: CASSYRQSAYEQYF.

The rearrangement uses TRBV30 and TRBJ2-3; TRBD2 aligns across 11 bases. The CDR3 covers 16 residues. With 0 bases clipped from V and 8 bases from J, the junction kept 10 bases outside the gene matches. Germline V CDR1 and CDR2: GTSNPN, SVGIG (reference sequence). CDR3 in DNA: TGTGCCTGGAGTGTACGAGGTAGCGGGAGGGGTAGTACGCAGTATTTT. Translated, it gives CAWSVRGSGRGSTQYF. Based on the CDR3 plus reference TRBV30 and TRBJ2-3, the full variable domain is SQTIHQWPATLVQPVGSPLSLECTVEGTSNPNLYWYRQAAGRGLQLLFYSVGIGQISSEVPQNLSASRPQDRQFILSSKKLLLSDSGFYLCAWSVRGSGRGSTQYFGPGTRLTVL.

J is TRBJ2-7 and V is TRBV5-6; 7 positions agree with TRBD2. From germline, CDR1 is SGHDT and CDR2 YYEEEE. Trimming at V came to 2 bases and at J to 2 bases, leaving 7 bases not matched to a gene. This CDR3 has 15 amino acids. The CDR3 reads CASSFWLADTYEQYF. In DNA form, the CDR3 reads TGTGCCAGCAGCTTCTGGCTAGCGGACACCTACGAGCAGTACTTC.

The genes are TRBV19 and TRBJ1-2, with D unclear. The CDR3 loop spans 12 amino acids. The V end lost 3 bases, the J end lost 1 base, and 3 bases lay between the germline ends. The germline gives CDR1 LNHDA, CDR2 SQIVND (reference sequence). In nucleotides, the CDR3 is TGTGCCAGTAGTATTAGTAACTATGGCTACACCTTC. Protein sequence: CASSISNYGYTF.